Here is one TCR beta chain with its context. The antigen remains unidentified. The entry originates in a study of graft-versus-host responses after intestinal transplantation. Study-level background: Induction with anti-thymocyte globulin, then tacrolimus and steroids for roughly 3 years, was given to all recipients.

Germline V lookup: CDR1 MNHNS, CDR2 SASEGT. Deletions cut 7 bases from V and 0 bases from J, with 13 bases between. CDR3 size: 15 residues. Study-wide results and caveats: After transplant, early declines in HvG clones were associated with peak levels of circulating GvH clones.

The method was immunoSEQ multiplex PCR; TCRdb's version includes in-frame clones alone and lacks a portion of them. Seen here are some 130,000 clones, more than 80% observed once, and the top ten hold around 0.15%. The sequence was collected from a human donor who received an intestinal transplant. The sequencing used unstimulated CD4+ T cells sorted from spleen or lymph node cells, collected before intestinal transplant. V is TRBV6-1 and J is TRBJ1-5; D uncertain. CDR3 nucleotides: TGTGCCAGCACCCCCGGCCGGTATAGCAATCAGCCCCAGCATTTT. Its translation is CASTPGRYSNQPQHF.